The clone carrying this T cell receptor beta chain was seen only a few times. Its specificity is not known. This sample was included in a study of graft-versus-host responses after intestinal transplantation. Study context: Recipients were all induced with anti-thymocyte globulin, then given tacrolimus and steroids for approximately 3 years.

Study-level points and caveats: Early HvG declines after transplant were associated with peak circulating GvH clone levels. In recipient marrow, GvH clones were found, and some appeared first in ileum or blood. High graft-versus-host to host-versus-graft clonal ratios were seen in allografts of patients with graft-donor T cell macrochimerism.

Profiling relied on immunoSEQ multiplex PCR, and the TCRdb table lists in-frame clones only, not all of them. This table holds about 110,000 clones, roughly 86% found once. The source material was unstimulated CD4+ T cells sorted from spleen or lymph node cells, sampled before transplant. The clonotype originates from a human donor who was the organ donor for an intestinal transplant.

The CDR3 nucleotides are TGTGCCAGCAGTGCTAATGAGCAGTTCTTC. The encoded protein is CASSANEQFF. The chain uses TRBV2 and TRBJ2-1, with unresolved D. Germline-derived CDR1 and CDR2 are SNHLY and FYNNEI. Trimming took off 4 bases at V and 7 bases at J, with 2 bases between the two ends. The CDR3 runs 10 residues.